This T cell receptor beta chain is from a study of early T cells in non-severe SARS-CoV-2 infection. Unique molecular identifiers were added to individual cDNA molecules. TCRdb reprocessed the 5' RACE reads with MiXCR, giving one entry per CDR3 protein. The sample has 69,000 or so distinct CDR3 sequences, approximately 13% seen once. The trim removed 6 bases at V and 1 base at J, leaving 5 bases unmatched. This CDR3 comprises 13 residues. Germline lookup yields CDR1 SQVTM and CDR2 ANQGSEA. In this sample, this clonotype turned up many times. This clonotype originated in an adult who was a healthcare worker with PCR-confirmed SARS-CoV-2 infection or an uninfected control (not recorded which). The material sequenced was whole blood. The gene calls are TRBV29-1 and TRBJ1-1; 7 bases line up with TRBD1. This chain's CDR3 is CSVLTGPNTEAFF. The CDR3 bases are TGCAGCGTACTGACAGGGCCGAACACTGAAGCTTTCTTT. The whole variable domain, filled in from reference TRBV29-1 and TRBJ1-1, reads SAVISQKPSRDICQRGTSLTIQCQVDSQVTMMFWYRQQPGQSLTLIATANQGSEATYESGFVIDKFPISRPNLTFSTLTVSNMSPEDSSIYLCSVLTGPNTEAFFGQGTRLTVV.